This TCR beta chain is from a study of T-cell reconstitution after alpha-beta-depleted transplantation in children. Study-wide findings and caveats: A year post-transplant, T-cell counts and diversity derived mostly from newly produced T cells. Several hundred graft clones that had expanded were reportedly the source of alpha-beta T cells about two months after transplant.

This clonotype occurred many times. The antigen is not known. Preparation of the TCRbeta library involved a method that used unique molecular identifiers. MiXCR was run by TCRdb on the PCR reads, yielding one entry per CDR3 protein. The repertoire consists of about 110,000 distinct CDR3 sequences, with 6.4% occurring once and the leading ten covering roughly 20%. The CDR3 sequence is 16 residues long. Trimming took off 4 bases at V and 0 bases at J, with 16 bases between the two ends. The V call is TRBV12-3 or TRBV12-4, the J call TRBJ2-7, with no clear D. The input for sequencing was PBMCs, mostly from graft donor cells, taken 360 days after TCRalphabeta/CD19-depleted stem cell transplant. This sequence originates from a male patient under 10 years old who had a stem cell transplant for acute lymphoblastic leukemia, so the T cells may come from the graft donor. This CDR3 reads CASSSQTQTASYEQYF. The CDR3 DNA reads TGTGCCAGCAGTTCCCAAACTCAGACCGCCTCCTACGAGCAGTACTTC.